This T cell receptor beta chain was captured by sequencing in a study of shared clonotypes between healthy human individuals. Donation came from healthy HIV-negative adults that had no recent acute infections or vaccinations. CD45RA-negative memory and CD45RA+ naive subsets were split from the CD4+ cells. General study findings and limits: It was the non-shared clonotypes that had lower generation probabilities than clonotypes shared by all four donors.

This clone was recorded once. The antigen is not known. The CDR3 is 15 residues long. The V gene's germline CDR1 is KGHSH and CDR2 LQKENI. V lost 5 bases to trimming and J lost 1 base; unmatched junction nucleotides: 3. Profiling relied on immunoSEQ multiplex PCR, and the TCRdb table lists in-frame clones only, not all of them. The sample has some 1,600,000 clones, around 98% seen once. The chain recombines TRBV18 with TRBJ2-2, with 8 nucleotides matching TRBD1. Sequenced material: naive CD4+ T cells sorted from blood. Stated subset: CD45RA+ positively selected. This receptor was taken from a man aged 25 to 40 in good health. The CDR3 nucleotides are TGTGCCAGCTCATTTGGACAGGGGAACACCGGGGAGCTGTTTTTT. Translated, it gives CASSFGQGNTGELFF.